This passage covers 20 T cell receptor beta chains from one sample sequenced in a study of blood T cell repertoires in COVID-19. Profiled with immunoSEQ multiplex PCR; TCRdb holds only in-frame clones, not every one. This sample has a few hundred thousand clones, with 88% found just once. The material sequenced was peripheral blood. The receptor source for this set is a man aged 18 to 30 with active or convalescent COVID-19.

The CDR3 is CASSSPPSRGTLYF. The CDR3, as DNA: TGTGCCAGCAGCTCCCCCCCATCGCGGGGAACCCTGTATTTT. This chain links TRBV7-3 with TRBJ2-3, with D possibly TRBD2 on 6 matching bases. Deletions cut 4 bases from V and 14 bases from J, with 22 bases between. Germline-derived CDR1 and CDR2 are SGHTA and FQGTGA. CDR3 size: 14 residues.

The CDR3 loop reads CASSGTVNYEQYF. DNA for the CDR3: TGTGCCAGCTCCGGGACAGTCAACTACGAGCAGTACTTC. The chain recombines TRBV18 with TRBJ2-7, with 7 nucleotides matching TRBD1. This CDR3 has 13 amino acids. The germline V gene encodes CDR1 KGHSH and CDR2 LQKENI. The ends lost 6 bases at V and 3 bases at J; junction bases unmatched: 5.

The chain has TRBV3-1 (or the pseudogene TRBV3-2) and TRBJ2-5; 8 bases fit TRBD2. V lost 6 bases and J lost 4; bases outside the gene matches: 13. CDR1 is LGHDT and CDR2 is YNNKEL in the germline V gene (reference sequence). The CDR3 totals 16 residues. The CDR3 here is CASSHERGGLGETQYF. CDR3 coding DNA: TGTGCCAGCAGTCACGAACGGGGGGGCCTGGGAGAGACCCAGTACTTC.

The CDR3 region is CASSRDRGWEQYF. DNA for the CDR3: TGTGCCAGCAGTCGGGACAGGGGGTGGGAGCAGTACTTC. The V gene is TRBV6-5, the J gene TRBJ2-7; 11 bases match TRBD1. CDR1 MNHEY and CDR2 SVGAGI come from the germline V gene. There are 13 residues in the CDR3. V shed 5 bases and J 7 bases; nucleotides not matched to a gene: 4.

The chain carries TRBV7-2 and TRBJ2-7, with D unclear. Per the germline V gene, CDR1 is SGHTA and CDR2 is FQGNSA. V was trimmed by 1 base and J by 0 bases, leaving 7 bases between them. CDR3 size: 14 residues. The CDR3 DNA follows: TGTGCCAGCAGCTTAGGCTTAGTCTCCTACGAGCAGTACTTC. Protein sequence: CASSLGLVSYEQYF.

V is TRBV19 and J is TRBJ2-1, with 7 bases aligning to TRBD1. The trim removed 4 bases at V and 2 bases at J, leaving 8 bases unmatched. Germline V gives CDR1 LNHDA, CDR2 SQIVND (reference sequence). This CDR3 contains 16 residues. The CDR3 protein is CASSTLPGTAYNEQFF. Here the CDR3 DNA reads TGTGCCAGTAGTACACTTCCCGGGACAGCCTACAATGAGCAGTTCTTC.

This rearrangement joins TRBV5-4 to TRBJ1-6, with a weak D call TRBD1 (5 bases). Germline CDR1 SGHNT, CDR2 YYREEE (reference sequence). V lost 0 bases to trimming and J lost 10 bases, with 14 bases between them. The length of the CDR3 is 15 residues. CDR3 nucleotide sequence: TGTGCCAGCAGCTTGGCCGAGGAGGGGCTATCACCCCTCCACTTT. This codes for CASSLAEEGLSPLHF.

CDR3 nucleotide sequence: TGTGCCACTAAGAGTAGCTCCTATAATTCACCCCTCCACTTT. It yields the protein CATKSSSYNSPLHF. The rearrangement links TRBV10-3 to TRBJ1-6, with no clear D. This CDR3 comprises 14 residues. V was pared by 10 bases and J by 0 bases, with 10 bases between. Germline CDR1 and CDR2: ENHRY and SYGVKD.

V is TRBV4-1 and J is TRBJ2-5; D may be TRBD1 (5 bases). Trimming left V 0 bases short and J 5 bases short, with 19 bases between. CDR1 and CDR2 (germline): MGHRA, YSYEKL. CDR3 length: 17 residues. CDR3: CASSQDTGFPLMETQYF. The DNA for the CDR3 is TGCGCCAGCAGCCAAGACACAGGTTTCCCACTTATGGAGACCCAGTACTTC.

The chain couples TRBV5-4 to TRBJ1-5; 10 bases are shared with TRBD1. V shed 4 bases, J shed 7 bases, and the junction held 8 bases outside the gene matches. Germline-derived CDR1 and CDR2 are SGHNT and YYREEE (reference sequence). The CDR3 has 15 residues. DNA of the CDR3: TGTGCCAGCAGCCCTAGCGTGGACAGGGGGCAGCCCCAGCATTTT. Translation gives CASSPSVDRGQPQHF.

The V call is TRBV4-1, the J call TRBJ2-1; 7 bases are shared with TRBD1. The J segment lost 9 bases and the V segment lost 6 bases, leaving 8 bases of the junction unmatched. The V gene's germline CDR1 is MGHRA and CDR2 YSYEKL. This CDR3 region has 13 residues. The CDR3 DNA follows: TGCGCCAGCAGGCTTACAGGGGTCGGTGAGCAGTTCTTC. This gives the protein CASRLTGVGEQFF.

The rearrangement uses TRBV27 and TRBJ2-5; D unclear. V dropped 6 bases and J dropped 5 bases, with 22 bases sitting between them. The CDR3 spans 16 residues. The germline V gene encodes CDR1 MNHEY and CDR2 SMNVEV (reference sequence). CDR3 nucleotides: TGTGCCAGCAGCACCGGTGGGCTCCCGACGGCGGAGACCCAGTACTTC. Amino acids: CASSTGGLPTAETQYF.

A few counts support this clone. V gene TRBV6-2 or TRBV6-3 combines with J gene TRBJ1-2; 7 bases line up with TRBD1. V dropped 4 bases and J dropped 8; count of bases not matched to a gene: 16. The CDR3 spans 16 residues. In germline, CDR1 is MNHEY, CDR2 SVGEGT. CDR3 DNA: TGTGCCAGCAGTTTAAGGCCCGCTACAGGGGTGTCCGGCTACACCTTC. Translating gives CASSLRPATGVSGYTF.

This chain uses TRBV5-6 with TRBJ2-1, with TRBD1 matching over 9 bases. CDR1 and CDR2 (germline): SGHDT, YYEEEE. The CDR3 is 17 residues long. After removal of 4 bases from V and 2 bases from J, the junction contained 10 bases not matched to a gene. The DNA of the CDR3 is TGTGCCAGCAGCAAGGGGACAGGGTGGGGTCCCTACAATGAGCAGTTCTTC. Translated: CASSKGTGWGPYNEQFF.

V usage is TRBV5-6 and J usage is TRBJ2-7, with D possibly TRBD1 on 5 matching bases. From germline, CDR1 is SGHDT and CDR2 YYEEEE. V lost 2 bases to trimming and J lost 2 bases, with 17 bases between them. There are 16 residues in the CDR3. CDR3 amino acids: CASSFGFSGLAYEQYF. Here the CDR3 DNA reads TGTGCCAGCAGCTTCGGGTTTTCAGGGTTGGCCTACGAGCAGTACTTC.

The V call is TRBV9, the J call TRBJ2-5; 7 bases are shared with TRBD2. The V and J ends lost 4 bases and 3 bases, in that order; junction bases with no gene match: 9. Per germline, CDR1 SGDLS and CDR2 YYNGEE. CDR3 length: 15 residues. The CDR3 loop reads CASSPPSSGKETQYF. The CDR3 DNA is TGTGCCAGCAGCCCACCGTCTAGCGGTAAAGAGACCCAGTACTTC.

Here the CDR3 DNA reads TGCAGCGTGTACGGCGGGGGCGCGGGCTCCTATGGCTACACCTTC. As protein: CSVYGGGAGSYGYTF. V and J are TRBV29-1 and TRBJ1-2; tentatively, D is TRBD1 (6 bases). The CDR3 runs 15 residues. V was cut by 6 bases and J by 4 bases, with 21 bases left in between. Per the germline V gene, CDR1 is SQVTM and CDR2 is ANQGSEA.

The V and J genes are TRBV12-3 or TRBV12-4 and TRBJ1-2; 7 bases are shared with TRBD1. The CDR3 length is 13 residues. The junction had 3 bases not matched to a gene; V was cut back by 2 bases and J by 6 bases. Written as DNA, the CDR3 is TGTGCCAGCAGTTTAACGGGGACAGATGGCTACACCTTC. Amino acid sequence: CASSLTGTDGYTF.

CDR3 protein: CASSLPGQGGEQYF. The CDR3 nucleotides are TGTGCCAGCAGCTTACCAGGACAGGGGGGAGAGCAGTACTTC. This sequence joins TRBV5-4 and TRBJ2-7, with TRBD1 matching 10 bases. With V trimmed by 2 bases and J by 7 bases, 6 bases remained unmatched. CDR3 length: 14 residues. Germline CDR1 reads SGHNT; CDR2 reads YYREEE (reference sequence).

The CDR3 reads CATGTGRETQYF. Written as DNA, the CDR3 is TGTGCCACCGGGACAGGGCGGGAGACCCAGTACTTC. The genes are TRBV15 and TRBJ2-5; 9 positions match TRBD1. V shed 8 bases and J 5 bases; nucleotides not matched to a gene: 3. CDR1 and CDR2 from the germline V gene are LNHNV and YYDKDF (reference sequence). This CDR3 spans 12 amino acids.